This passage covers 11 T cell receptor beta chains from one sample sequenced in a study of T cell responses to AZD1222 COVID-19 vaccine. TCRdb's table, derived via immunoSEQ multiplex PCR, lists solely in-frame clones and lacks some. Of 150,000 to 160,000 clones in the sample, about 90% are singletons; the top ten hold 5.5%. The starting material was peripheral blood, obtained on day 0 of MenACWY control vaccination. The receptor set was obtained from an adult in good health.

J is TRBJ1-4 and V is TRBV3-1 (or the pseudogene TRBV3-2), with a possible D match to TRBD1 (5 bases). The CDR3 has 12 amino acids. CDR1 is LGHDT and CDR2 is YNNKEL in the germline V gene (reference sequence). V was trimmed by 8 bases and J by 4 bases, leaving 8 bases between them. The CDR3 DNA is TGTGCCAGCCGGGGGATTAATGAAAAACTGTTTTTT. Translation gives CASRGINEKLFF.

This sequence joins TRBV7-9 and TRBJ1-6; 11 bases map to TRBD1. The V gene end was trimmed by 1 base and the J gene end by 7 bases; junction bases not matched to a gene: 6. The germline V gene has CDR1 SEHNR and CDR2 FQNEAQ (reference sequence). CDR3 length equals 17 residues. CDR3 coding DNA: TGTGCCAGCAGCTTAGGAACCGGGACAGGGGGGAATTCACCCCTCCACTTT. It encodes CASSLGTGTGGNSPLHF.

About this clone itself: At one end the junction does not follow the germline gene, possibly because of a read error. The chain combines TRBV19 with TRBJ2-3; 8 nucleotides match TRBD1. The CDR3 loop spans 15 amino acids. The germline CDR1 and CDR2 sequences are LNHDA and SQIVND (reference sequence). CDR3 bases: TGTGCCAGTAGTTCCGGGACAGGAGCCACATATACGCAGTATTTT. It is translated as CASSSGTGATYTQYF. The complete variable domain, with remaining parts taken from reference TRBV19 and TRBJ2-3, reads DGGITQSPKYLFRKEGQNVTLSCEQNLNHDAMYWYRQDPGQGLRLIYYSQIVNDFQKGDIAEGYSVSREKKESFPLTVTSAQKNPTAFYLCASSSGTGATYTQYFGPGTRLTVL.

The chain recombines TRBV5-6 with TRBJ1-1, with TRBD1 identical over 9 bases. V dropped 0 bases and J dropped 4; count of bases not matched to a gene: 10. CDR1 SGHDT and CDR2 YYEEEE come from the germline V gene. This CDR3 spans 17 amino acids. CDR3 in DNA: TGTGCCAGCAGCTTGGTTGGGACAGGGTCCCGTTTCACTGAAGCTTTCTTT. Translated: CASSLVGTGSRFTEAFF.

This chain links TRBV24-1 with TRBJ1-1; tentatively, D is TRBD1 (5 bases). Germline V gene lookup returns CDR1 KGHDR and CDR2 SFDVKD. Trimming took 6 bases from V and 7 from J, leaving 11 bases between them. The CDR3 consists of 12 residues. For the CDR3, the DNA is TGTGCCACCAGTAAGACAGAGAATGAAGCTTTCTTT. It specifies CATSKTENEAFF.

The DNA for the CDR3 is TGTGCCAGCAGCCCATTTAAGGCGGGGAGTGCCAAAAACATTCAGTACTTC. Encoded protein: CASSPFKAGSAKNIQYF. The V gene is TRBV3-1 (or the pseudogene TRBV3-2), the J gene TRBJ2-4; TRBD2 might be the D (6 bases). Trimming removed 4 bases from V and 1 base from J, with 17 bases in between. This CDR3 contains 17 residues. In germline, CDR1 is LGHDT, CDR2 YNNKEL (reference sequence).

This chain connects TRBV5-1 to TRBJ1-6; TRBD1 aligns across 8 bases. V lost 3 bases to trimming and J lost 7 bases; unmatched junction nucleotides: 6. This CDR3 contains 15 residues. Germline V gives CDR1 SGHRS, CDR2 YFSETQ. As DNA, the CDR3 is TGCGCCAGCAGCTCGGACAGGGCCTGGAATTCACCCCTCCACTTT. This translates into CASSSDRAWNSPLHF.

The J gene is TRBJ2-3, the V gene TRBV7-9, with 7 bases aligning to TRBD2. The CDR3 contains 14 residues. Per germline, CDR1 SEHNR and CDR2 FQNEAQ (reference sequence). With V trimmed by 10 bases and J by 3 bases, 10 bases remained unmatched. CDR3 sequence reads: CAIKLATGTDTQYF. The CDR3 DNA follows: TGTGCCATCAAACTAGCGACCGGGACAGATACGCAGTATTTT. The complete variable domain, with remaining parts taken from reference TRBV7-9 and TRBJ2-3, reads DTGVSQNPRHKITKRGQNVTFRCDPISEHNRLYWYRQTLGQGPEFLTYFQNEAQLEKSRLLSDRFSAERPKGSFSTLEIQRTEQGDSAMYLCAIKLATGTDTQYFGPGTRLTVL.

The chain carries TRBV6-6 and TRBJ1-5; 8 positions agree with TRBD1. The germline V gene encodes CDR1 MNHNY and CDR2 SVGAGI (reference sequence). Unmatched junction bases numbered 12, after V lost 7 bases and J lost 7 bases. The length of the CDR3 is 15 residues. The CDR3 sequence is CASTGSDRGRQPQHF. The CDR3 DNA follows: TGTGCCAGCACCGGATCAGACAGGGGACGACAGCCCCAGCATTTT.

This chain joins TRBV6-5 and TRBJ1-6, with 8 bases lining up with TRBD1. Germline-derived CDR1 and CDR2 are MNHEY and SVGAGI. After removal of 8 bases from V and 8 bases from J, the junction contained 8 bases not matched to a gene. The CDR3 covers 14 residues. The CDR3 nucleotides read TGTGCCAGCGCCCCTGGACAGGGATATTCACCCCTCCACTTT. Amino acid sequence: CASAPGQGYSPLHF.

The V gene is TRBV10-3, the J gene TRBJ1-2; D possibly corresponds to TRBD1 (6 bases). V lost 0 bases, J lost 8 bases, and 16 bases lay in between. Germline lookup yields CDR1 ENHRY and CDR2 SYGVKD. CDR3 length: 15 residues. The CDR3 loop is CAISESQPGVDGYTF. The CDR3 DNA follows: TGTGCCATCAGTGAGTCCCAACCAGGGGTCGACGGCTACACCTTC.